This passage covers 18 T cell receptor beta chains from one sample sequenced in a study of cytomegalovirus exposure and HLA in healthy donors. Assay used: immunoSEQ multiplex PCR; TCRdb lists only in-frame clones, some missing. The sample carries about 78,000 clones, 90% to 97% recorded once. Sequencing was carried out using PBMCs. Receptors originate from a man aged 18 to 30 in good health and CMV-seropositive.

The V call is TRBV7-6, the J call TRBJ1-2; D remains unclear. The CDR3 extends over 13 amino acids. Trimming pared 1 base from V and 8 bases from J, leaving 11 bases between. Germline V gives CDR1 SGHVS, CDR2 FNYEAQ. CDR3 coding DNA: TGTGCCAGCAGCTTAGGCACCGCCGAGGGCTACACCTTC. It specifies CASSLGTAEGYTF.

The chain links TRBV6-6 to TRBJ2-7; the match to TRBD2 covers 8 bases. V was pared by 5 bases and J by 2 bases, with 5 bases of the junction left unmatched. Germline V gene data show CDR1 as MNHNY and CDR2 as SVGAGI (reference sequence). This CDR3 has 14 amino acids. The CDR3 protein is CASSKGLAPYEQYF. CDR3 in DNA: TGTGCCAGCAGTAAAGGACTAGCCCCCTACGAGCAGTACTTC.

This chain connects TRBV19 to TRBJ2-2, with 9 bases lining up with TRBD2. Trimming at V came to 5 bases and at J to 6 bases, leaving 13 bases not matched to a gene. The germline V gene has CDR1 LNHDA and CDR2 SQIVND (reference sequence). The CDR3 runs to 17 residues. The CDR3 spells CASSLGLARVVAGELFF. The CDR3 DNA is TGTGCCAGTAGTCTGGGACTAGCCAGAGTTGTCGCCGGGGAGCTGTTTTTT.

This chain connects TRBV7-2 to TRBJ2-3; D gene uncertain. V gave up 2 bases and J gave up 0 bases, with 12 bases separating them. The CDR3 length is 16 residues. The germline V gene encodes CDR1 SGHTA and CDR2 FQGNSA. The CDR3 spells CASSLFGRDSTDTQYF. CDR3 sequence (DNA): TGTGCCAGCAGCTTATTCGGTCGCGATAGCACAGATACGCAGTATTTT.

This rearrangement joins TRBV6-7 to TRBJ1-1; D not resolved. TRBV6-7 has ORF status, its function being uncertain. The CDR3 runs to 12 residues. Trimming stripped 8 bases from V and 7 bases from J, with 14 bases between. Here the CDR3 DNA reads TGTGCCAGCTCACGCGAGAGAAATGAAGCTTTCTTT. Amino acid sequence: CASSRERNEAFF.

This sequence joins TRBV7-2 and TRBJ2-3, with D maybe TRBD2 (5 bases). Germline CDR1 and CDR2: SGHTA and FQGNSA. V dropped 2 bases and J dropped 4 bases, with 7 bases sitting between them. The CDR3 is 13 residues long. DNA for the CDR3: TGTGCCAGCAGCTTACGGGGTGCAGATACGCAGTATTTT. The encoded protein is CASSLRGADTQYF.

V gene TRBV19 combines with J gene TRBJ1-3; TRBD1 matches 7 bases. The CDR3 loop spans 15 amino acids. The trim removed 5 bases at V and 7 bases at J, leaving 11 bases unmatched. Germline V lookup: CDR1 LNHDA, CDR2 SQIVND (reference sequence). The CDR3 bases are TGTGCCAGTAGTGACGCAGGGGGTCCGTTGAACACCATATATTTT. This codes for CASSDAGGPLNTIYF. Using reference TRBV19 and TRBJ1-3 for the parts outside the CDR3, the full variable domain is DGGITQSPKYLFRKEGQNVTLSCEQNLNHDAMYWYRQDPGQGLRLIYYSQIVNDFQKGDIAEGYSVSREKKESFPLTVTSAQKNPTAFYLCASSDAGGPLNTIYFGEGSWLTVV.

This rearrangement joins TRBV19 to TRBJ2-1; 7 bases match TRBD2. This CDR3 contains 15 residues. Germline-derived CDR1 and CDR2 are LNHDA and SQIVND (reference sequence). Trimming took 3 bases from V and 2 from J; bases not matched to a gene: 4. CDR3: CASSIRRETYNEQFF. The CDR3 DNA reads as TGTGCCAGTAGTATCAGGCGGGAGACCTACAATGAGCAGTTCTTC.

V is TRBV29-1 and J is TRBJ2-5; 10 bases are a match to TRBD2. Trimming removed 4 bases from V and 5 bases from J; junction bases left unmatched: 13. This CDR3 is 16 amino acids long. Germline V lookup: CDR1 SQVTM, CDR2 ANQGSEA. CDR3 in DNA: TGCAGCGTTGGGGCTAGCGGGAGTAATGTTCGCGAGACCCAGTACTTC. It encodes CSVGASGSNVRETQYF. Variable domain in full (rest from reference TRBV29-1 and TRBJ2-5): SAVISQKPSRDICQRGTSLTIQCQVDSQVTMMFWYRQQPGQSLTLIATANQGSEATYESGFVIDKFPISRPNLTFSTLTVSNMSPEDSSIYLCSVGASGSNVRETQYFGPGTRLLVL.

The chain joins TRBV4-1 to TRBJ1-1; the D gene is possibly TRBD1 (6 bases). The germline V gene has CDR1 MGHRA and CDR2 YSYEKL. The CDR3 length is 13 residues. With 1 base removed from V and 11 bases from J, the gap between germline ends came to 14 bases. The CDR3 region is CASSQVGGGAAFF. For the CDR3, the DNA is TGCGCCAGCAGCCAAGTGGGAGGGGGAGCGGCTTTCTTT.

This sequence joins TRBV6-4 and TRBJ1-1; a possible D gene is TRBD1 (6 bases). The length of the CDR3 is 15 residues. V lost 9 bases and J 1 base, leaving 18 bases between the germline ends. CDR1 and CDR2 (germline): MRHNA, SNTAGT. As DNA, the CDR3 is TGTGCCAGACACCTGACAGGAAATGAGAACACTGAAGCTTTCTTT. Translating it yields CARHLTGNENTEAFF.

As DNA, the CDR3 is TGTGCCAGCAGTTACCAGGTGGGAGGCACAGATACGCAGTATTTT. Translation gives CASSYQVGGTDTQYF. The chain joins TRBV6-5 to TRBJ2-3; D might be TRBD2 (5 bases). From germline, CDR1 is MNHEY and CDR2 SVGAGI. The CDR3 spans 15 residues. Trimming removed 2 bases at V and 1 base at J, with 10 bases between.

The J gene is TRBJ2-7, the V gene TRBV7-2; 8 bases map to TRBD1. Per germline, CDR1 SGHTA and CDR2 FQGNSA. Trimming removed 5 bases from V and 3 bases from J; junction bases left unmatched: 6. The CDR3 contains 14 residues. CDR3 region: CASSPGTGIYEQYF. In DNA, the CDR3 is TGTGCCAGCAGCCCCGGGACAGGCATCTACGAGCAGTACTTC. The variable domain in full, completed from reference TRBV7-2 and TRBJ2-7, reads GAGVSQSPSNKVTEKGKDVELRCDPISGHTALYWYRQSLGQGLEFLIYFQGNSAPDKSGLPSDRFSAERTGGSVSTLTIQRTQQEDSAVYLCASSPGTGIYEQYFGPGTRLTVT.

This sequence joins TRBV7-9 and TRBJ1-2; D remains unclear. The CDR3 loop spans 14 amino acids. Trimming cost V 3 bases and J 2 bases, with 10 bases left between them. The germline CDR1 and CDR2 sequences are SEHNR and FQNEAQ (reference sequence). The DNA for the CDR3 is TGTGCCAGCAGCTTTAGCCGGGTAAACTATGGCTACACCTTC. It is translated as CASSFSRVNYGYTF.

The chain carries TRBV6-6 and TRBJ1-1; a possible D gene is TRBD1 (5 bases). V dropped 11 bases and J dropped 0 bases, with 16 bases sitting between them. Germline values: CDR1 MNHNY, CDR2 SVGAGI (reference sequence). The CDR3 runs to 14 residues. The CDR3 DNA reads TGTGCCTCGGGGGAGGAGGGACTGAACACTGAAGCTTTCTTT. Translated, it gives CASGEEGLNTEAFF.

This CDR3 is CASSPLPRTGRNGYTF. The CDR3 DNA is TGTGCCAGTAGTCCCCTCCCCCGGACAGGAAGGAATGGCTACACCTTC. The chain links TRBV19 to TRBJ1-2, with 7 bases lining up with TRBD1. The CDR3 is 16 amino acids. The ends lost 5 bases at V and 6 bases at J; junction bases unmatched: 15. Germline lookup yields CDR1 LNHDA and CDR2 SQIVND (reference sequence).

This chain links TRBV5-1 with TRBJ1-3; D gene unclear. Germline V lookup: CDR1 SGHRS, CDR2 YFSETQ. The CDR3 consists of 14 residues. The germline V and J ends were trimmed by 1 base and 4 bases, with 9 bases remaining between them. CDR3 amino acids: CASSLSGVGNTIYF. Written as DNA, the CDR3 is TGCGCCAGCAGCTTGTCCGGAGTCGGAAACACCATATATTTT.

The table lists this clone with a count of one. The chain uses TRBV27 and TRBJ2-5; D perhaps matches TRBD1 (6 bases). This CDR3 contains 16 residues. Per the germline V gene, CDR1 is MNHEY and CDR2 is SMNVEV (reference sequence). The V gene lost 1 base and the J gene lost 1 base, with 13 bases spanning the gap. The DNA of the CDR3 is TGTGCCAGCAGTTTATTCAGGGGTTCTTTCCAAGAGACCCAGTACTTC. Protein: CASSLFRGSFQETQYF.